This T cell receptor (beta chain) is from a study of OX40 agonist ivuxolimab in advanced cancers. Across the whole study: The dose-escalation cohort had hepatocellular carcinoma, melanoma, renal cell or head and neck cancer. Regarding the study as a whole: Circulating CD4+ and CD8+ T cells showed clonal expansion by week 6 at 0.1 to 3.0 mg/kg.

This table comes from immunoSEQ multiplex PCR, and its TCRdb copy is limited to in-frame clones, with some not included. This table holds 34,000 or so clones, more than 60% found once. CDR3 length: 17 amino acids. Deletions cut 2 bases from V and 2 bases from J, with 18 bases between. CDR1 and CDR2 (germline): LGHNT, FRNRAP. Details on this clone: As yet, its antigen is unknown.

This clonotype was sampled from an adult with an advanced solid tumor such as melanoma, head and neck, liver or kidney cancer. This specimen was CD4+ or CD8+ T cells sorted from blood, taken in a trial of the OX40 agonist ivuxolimab. This chain uses TRBV12-5 with TRBJ1-1; tentatively, D is TRBD1 (5 bases). Here the CDR3 DNA reads TGTGCTAGTGGTTTGACTTCCGGGACCATACTAAACACTGAAGCTTTCTTT. This codes for CASGLTSGTILNTEAFF.